The subject of this entry is one T cell receptor (beta chain). Its antigen is undetermined. These data come from a study of shared clonotypes between healthy human individuals. As originally analysed: Junction-only immunoSEQ data arrived without quality scores, meaning filtering differed. TCRdb's copy holds only in-frame clones and misses some; the assay was immunoSEQ multiplex PCR. V, J and clone size reflect that table, while D and trimming were determined from the DNA. The data hold around 690,000 clones, with around 90% observed a single time. Regarding the study as a whole: Naive subsets tended to show greater estimated richness than memory subsets. The study's rarefaction showed incomplete sorted-subset sequencing despite large depth. In a few donors, roughly 5.2% of naive CD4 clonotypes appeared in common.

The source material was memory CD8+ T cells from PBMCs. As to subset: CD45RO+ cells pooled with CCR7-negative TemRA cells. The receptor was isolated from a man aged 18-30 years in good health. Some clones in this sample may be carry-over from other donors' samples.

The CDR3, as DNA: TGTGCCAGCAGGCCGGGACTAGCGGGTGTCCAAGAGACCCAGTACTTC. Translation: CASRPGLAGVQETQYF. The V call is TRBV28, the J call TRBJ2-5, with 12 bases identical to TRBD2. J gave up 1 base and V 6 bases, and 6 bases lay outside the gene matches. CDR3 length: 16 amino acids. Germline V gene sequence: CDR1 MDHEN, CDR2 SYDVKM.